Listed below are T cell receptor beta chains from one sample, sequenced in a study of blood T cell repertoires in COVID-19. Generated by immunoSEQ multiplex PCR, the TCRdb table keeps only in-frame clones and is missing some. Counted here are 130,000 to 150,000 clones, 80% to 90% occurring once; the ten biggest clones make up approximately 6.2%. Sequencing used peripheral blood. The receptors stem from a man older than 75 with acute or convalescent COVID-19. CDR3s include the opening cysteine and the closing phenylalanine or tryptophan. A D gene is named only where the DNA matches it firmly. Not all rows give a size; the values are once, few, many and, for expanded clones, a class.

TRBD2	-	TRBV5-5	TRBJ2-3	CASSRIAGITDTQYF	TGTGCCAGCAGCCGTATAGCGGGAATCACAGATACGCAGTATTTT
TRBD1	-	TRBV7-9	TRBJ2-7	CASSPTGGYEQYF	TGTGCCAGCAGCCCTACAGGGGGGTACGAGCAGTACTTC
TRBD1	-	TRBV5-1	TRBJ1-1	CASSFDYRGMNTEAFF	TGCGCCAGCAGCTTCGACTACAGGGGCATGAACACTGAAGCTTTCTTT
-	-	TRBV7-9	TRBJ2-5	CASSLGAGRETQYF	TGTGCCAGCAGCTTGGGGGCTGGTCGGGAGACCCAGTACTTC
TRBD1	-	TRBV2	TRBJ2-7	CASRWTGVVYEQYF	TGTGCCAGCAGGTGGACAGGGGTGGTCTACGAGCAGTACTTC
-	few	TRBV7-2	TRBJ2-7	CASSLGAGYEQYF	TGTGCCAGCAGCTTAGGGGCAGGGTACGAGCAGTACTTC
TRBD1	-	TRBV7-9	TRBJ2-3	CASSFGQGSTDTQYF	TGTGCCAGCAGCTTTGGACAGGGGAGCACAGATACGCAGTATTTT
-	-	TRBV9	TRBJ2-1	CASSVGPGWEEQFF	TGTGCCAGCAGCGTGGGCCCCGGGTGGGAGGAGCAGTTCTTC
TRBD2	once	TRBV27	TRBJ2-1	CASSLGGGLAGGIVF	TGTGCCAGCAGTTTGGGAGGGGGACTAGCGGGAGGAATAGTCTTC
TRBD1	-	TRBV10-1	TRBJ2-7	CASSPGTGSFSEQYF	TGCGCCAGCAGTCCCGGGACAGGCTCTTTCAGCGAGCAGTACTTC
TRBD1	few	TRBV30	TRBJ1-4	CAWSPPGGTGGEKLFF	TGTGCCTGGAGTCCCCCCGGGGGGACAGGGGGTGAAAAACTGTTTTTT
-	-	TRBV28	TRBJ2-3	CASSFQATTDTQYF	TGTGCCAGCAGTTTCCAGGCTACTACAGATACGCAGTATTTT
TRBD1	-	TRBV4-1	TRBJ2-3	CASSQTGATDTQYF	TGCGCCAGCAGCCAGACAGGGGCCACGGATACGCAGTATTTT
-	-	TRBV21-1	TRBJ2-5	CASYKSAAAEETQYF	TGTGCCAGCTATAAATCCGCGGCGGCAGAAGAGACCCAGTACTTC
TRBD1	-	TRBV6-5	TRBJ2-7	CASSLRQGSSYEQYF	TGTGCCAGCAGCCTAAGACAGGGGAGCTCCTACGAGCAGTACTTC
TRBD1	-	TRBV3-1/TRBV3-2	TRBJ2-2	CASRTGGNTGELFF	TGTGCCAGCAGAACAGGGGGCAACACCGGGGAGCTGTTTTTT
TRBD1	-	TRBV14	TRBJ2-3	CASSLGTGGLADTQYF	TGTGCCAGCAGCCTCGGGACAGGGGGATTGGCAGATACGCAGTATTTT
-	-	TRBV6-5	TRBJ1-1	CASRTQGSNTEAFF	TGTGCCAGCAGGACACAGGGCTCGAACACTGAAGCTTTCTTT
-	-	TRBV19	TRBJ1-5	CASSIPGEHFQPQHF	TGTGCCAGTAGTATTCCGGGAGAGCACTTTCAGCCCCAGCATTTT
TRBD2	-	TRBV5-4	TRBJ2-1	CASSLGRGGGEQFF	TGTGCCAGCAGCTTGGGGCGGGGGGGCGGTGAGCAGTTCTTC
TRBD1	once	TRBV24-1	TRBJ1-2	CATSEPPGQGSNYGYTF	TGTGCCACCAGTGAGCCTCCTGGACAGGGTTCTAACTATGGCTACACCTTC
-	-	TRBV5-1	TRBJ2-5	CASSFRLGETQYF	TGCGCCAGCAGCTTCCGACTCGGAGAGACCCAGTACTTC
-	many	TRBV6-6	TRBJ1-6	CASRTLQERGSPLHF	TGTGCCAGCAGGACCCTACAGGAGAGAGGATCACCCCTCCACTTT
TRBD2	once	TRBV10-3	TRBJ2-7	CAISELQASGGTYEQYF	TGTGCCATCAGTGAGTTACAAGCAAGCGGGGGCACCTACGAGCAGTACTTC
TRBD2	-	TRBV2	TRBJ2-2	CASSVVLAATGELFF	TGTGCCAGCAGTGTTGTCCTAGCGGCCACCGGGGAGCTGTTTTTT
-	-	TRBV6-4	TRBJ2-2	CASRSGGNTGELFF	TGTGCCAGCAGAAGCGGAGGGAACACCGGGGAGCTGTTTTTT
-	-	TRBV6-6	TRBJ1-6	CASSYGTGYNSPLHF	TGTGCCAGCAGTTACGGAACAGGCTATAATTCACCCCTCCACTTT
-	few	TRBV6-1	TRBJ2-2	CASTEQGSTGELFF	TGTGCCAGCACTGAACAGGGAAGCACCGGGGAGCTGTTTTTT
TRBD1	few	TRBV10-1	TRBJ1-2	CASSAKSLDRVKGYTF	TGCGCCAGCAGTGCAAAAAGCCTGGACAGGGTAAAGGGCTACACCTTC
TRBD1	once	TRBV24-1	TRBJ2-5	CATSDAQGAPHLTQYF	TGTGCCACCAGTGATGCACAGGGGGCGCCGCATTTGACCCAGTACTTC
-	-	TRBV2	TRBJ2-1	CASKRQDYNEQFF	TGTGCCAGCAAAAGACAGGACTACAATGAGCAGTTCTTC
-	-	TRBV3-1/TRBV3-2	TRBJ2-7	CASSPMATGSYEQYF	TGTGCCAGCAGCCCGATGGCGACAGGCTCCTACGAGCAGTACTTC
-	-	TRBV7-8	TRBJ1-2	CASSLSGDYGYTF	TGTGCCAGCAGCTTATCAGGGGACTATGGCTACACCTTC
TRBD1	-	TRBV19	TRBJ1-5	CASSTGQALNQPQHF	TGTGCCAGTAGTACGGGACAGGCGTTAAATCAGCCCCAGCATTTT
-	-	TRBV28	TRBJ1-2	CASSPGNYGYTF	TGTGCCAGCAGTCCCGGGAACTATGGCTACACCTTC
-	-	TRBV6-5	TRBJ1-2	CASRAGVNYGYTF	TGTGCCAGCAGGGCAGGGGTAAACTATGGCTACACCTTC
TRBD1	-	TRBV28	TRBJ1-1	CASNSQGAYTEAFF	TGTGCCAGCAATTCTCAGGGGGCATACACTGAAGCTTTCTTT
TRBD2	-	TRBV6-5	TRBJ2-1	CASREGPGRRNEQFF	TGTGCCAGCCGGGAGGGCCCAGGGAGGAGGAATGAGCAGTTCTTC
TRBD1	-	TRBV3-1/TRBV3-2	TRBJ2-3	CASSQTPGQGVTDTQYF	TGTGCCAGCAGCCAAACGCCGGGACAGGGGGTTACAGATACGCAGTATTTT
TRBD2	few	TRBV15	TRBJ2-7	CATSRDSRGLAEQYF	TGTGCCACCAGCAGAGATTCCAGAGGACTAGCCGAGCAGTACTTC
TRBD2	-	TRBV7-9	TRBJ2-1	CASSLVGLVNEQFF	TGTGCCAGCAGCTTAGTCGGACTAGTCAATGAGCAGTTCTTC
TRBD1	-	TRBV7-9	TRBJ1-4	CASSLEGGRYEKLFF	TGTGCCAGCAGCTTAGAAGGGGGCCGTTATGAAAAACTGTTTTTT
TRBD1	-	TRBV9	TRBJ2-2	CASSVTGAPNTGELFF	TGTGCCAGCAGCGTAACAGGGGCTCCGAACACCGGGGAGCTGTTTTTT
-	-	TRBV28	TRBJ2-2	CASSRTGSTGELFF	TGTGCCAGCAGCCGAACAGGGAGCACCGGGGAGCTGTTTTTT
-	-	TRBV29-1	TRBJ1-4	CSVGSRTNEKLFF	TGCAGCGTTGGATCCAGGACTAATGAAAAACTGTTTTTT
TRBD1	-	TRBV6-5	TRBJ1-4	CASSYSGQGNEKLFF	TGTGCCAGCAGTTACTCGGGACAGGGGAATGAAAAACTGTTTTTT
TRBD1	-	TRBV9	TRBJ1-4	CASSPSGTAVEKLFF	TGTGCCAGCAGCCCCTCCGGGACAGCCGTGGAAAAACTGTTTTTT
TRBD1	-	TRBV6-6	TRBJ1-5	CASSATGGNQPQHF	TGTGCCAGCAGTGCAACAGGGGGCAATCAGCCCCAGCATTTT
-	-	TRBV28	TRBJ2-7	CASTVARAGSYEQYF	TGTGCCAGCACCGTAGCAAGAGCGGGTAGCTACGAGCAGTACTTC
-	-	TRBV5-1	TRBJ2-7	CASSLSQGTEQYF	TGCGCCAGCAGCTTGTCTCAGGGGACCGAGCAGTACTTC
-	-	TRBV9	TRBJ2-2	CASSVAPDRAVTGELFF	TGTGCCAGCAGCGTAGCCCCGGACAGAGCCGTAACCGGGGAGCTGTTTTTT
-	-	TRBV18	TRBJ2-1	CASSPPQGGYNEQFF	TGTGCCAGCTCACCACCACAAGGAGGGTACAATGAGCAGTTCTTC
-	-	TRBV5-6	TRBJ1-2	CASSSPETGNYGYTF	TGTGCCAGCAGCTCGCCTGAGACTGGAAACTATGGCTACACCTTC
-	-	TRBV27	TRBJ2-2	CASRTRQGGNGELFF	TGTGCCAGCAGAACTCGACAGGGAGGTAACGGGGAGCTGTTTTTT
TRBD1	-	TRBV2	TRBJ2-2	CASTGTAVAGELFF	TGTGCCAGCACCGGGACAGCGGTGGCCGGGGAGCTGTTTTTT
TRBD1	-	TRBV28	TRBJ2-5	CASRSRQGGAETQYF	TGTGCCAGCAGGTCCAGACAGGGGGGCGCGGAGACCCAGTACTTC
-	-	TRBV28	TRBJ1-6	CASSFRHPNSPLHF	TGTGCCAGCAGTTTTCGACATCCAAATTCACCCCTCCACTTT
TRBD2	-	TRBV11-3	TRBJ2-7	CASSSGLAGGPSEQYF	TGTGCCAGCAGCTCTGGACTAGCGGGAGGCCCCTCCGAGCAGTACTTC
-	-	TRBV3-1/TRBV3-2	TRBJ1-2	CASSQGTTSGYGYTF	TGTGCCAGCAGCCAAGGAACGACTTCGGGCTATGGCTACACCTTC
-	once	TRBV15	TRBJ1-1	CATSRDSLGRAEAFF	TGTGCCACCAGCAGAGACTCCCTTGGGAGGGCTGAAGCTTTCTTT